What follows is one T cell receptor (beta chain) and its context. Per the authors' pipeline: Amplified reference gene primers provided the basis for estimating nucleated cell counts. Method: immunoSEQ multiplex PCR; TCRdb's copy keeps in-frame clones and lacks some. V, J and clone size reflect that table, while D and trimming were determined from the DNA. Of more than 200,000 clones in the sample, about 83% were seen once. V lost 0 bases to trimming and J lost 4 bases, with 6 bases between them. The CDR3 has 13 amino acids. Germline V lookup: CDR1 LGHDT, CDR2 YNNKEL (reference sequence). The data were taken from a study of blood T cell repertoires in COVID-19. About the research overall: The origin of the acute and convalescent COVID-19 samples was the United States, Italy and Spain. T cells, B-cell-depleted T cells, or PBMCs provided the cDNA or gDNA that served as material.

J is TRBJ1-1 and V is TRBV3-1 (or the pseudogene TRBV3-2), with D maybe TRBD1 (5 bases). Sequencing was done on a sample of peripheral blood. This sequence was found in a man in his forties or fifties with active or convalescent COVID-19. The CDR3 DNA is TGTGCCAGCAGCCAAGAGGGGGGCACTGAAGCTTTCTTT. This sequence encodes CASSQEGGTEAFF.